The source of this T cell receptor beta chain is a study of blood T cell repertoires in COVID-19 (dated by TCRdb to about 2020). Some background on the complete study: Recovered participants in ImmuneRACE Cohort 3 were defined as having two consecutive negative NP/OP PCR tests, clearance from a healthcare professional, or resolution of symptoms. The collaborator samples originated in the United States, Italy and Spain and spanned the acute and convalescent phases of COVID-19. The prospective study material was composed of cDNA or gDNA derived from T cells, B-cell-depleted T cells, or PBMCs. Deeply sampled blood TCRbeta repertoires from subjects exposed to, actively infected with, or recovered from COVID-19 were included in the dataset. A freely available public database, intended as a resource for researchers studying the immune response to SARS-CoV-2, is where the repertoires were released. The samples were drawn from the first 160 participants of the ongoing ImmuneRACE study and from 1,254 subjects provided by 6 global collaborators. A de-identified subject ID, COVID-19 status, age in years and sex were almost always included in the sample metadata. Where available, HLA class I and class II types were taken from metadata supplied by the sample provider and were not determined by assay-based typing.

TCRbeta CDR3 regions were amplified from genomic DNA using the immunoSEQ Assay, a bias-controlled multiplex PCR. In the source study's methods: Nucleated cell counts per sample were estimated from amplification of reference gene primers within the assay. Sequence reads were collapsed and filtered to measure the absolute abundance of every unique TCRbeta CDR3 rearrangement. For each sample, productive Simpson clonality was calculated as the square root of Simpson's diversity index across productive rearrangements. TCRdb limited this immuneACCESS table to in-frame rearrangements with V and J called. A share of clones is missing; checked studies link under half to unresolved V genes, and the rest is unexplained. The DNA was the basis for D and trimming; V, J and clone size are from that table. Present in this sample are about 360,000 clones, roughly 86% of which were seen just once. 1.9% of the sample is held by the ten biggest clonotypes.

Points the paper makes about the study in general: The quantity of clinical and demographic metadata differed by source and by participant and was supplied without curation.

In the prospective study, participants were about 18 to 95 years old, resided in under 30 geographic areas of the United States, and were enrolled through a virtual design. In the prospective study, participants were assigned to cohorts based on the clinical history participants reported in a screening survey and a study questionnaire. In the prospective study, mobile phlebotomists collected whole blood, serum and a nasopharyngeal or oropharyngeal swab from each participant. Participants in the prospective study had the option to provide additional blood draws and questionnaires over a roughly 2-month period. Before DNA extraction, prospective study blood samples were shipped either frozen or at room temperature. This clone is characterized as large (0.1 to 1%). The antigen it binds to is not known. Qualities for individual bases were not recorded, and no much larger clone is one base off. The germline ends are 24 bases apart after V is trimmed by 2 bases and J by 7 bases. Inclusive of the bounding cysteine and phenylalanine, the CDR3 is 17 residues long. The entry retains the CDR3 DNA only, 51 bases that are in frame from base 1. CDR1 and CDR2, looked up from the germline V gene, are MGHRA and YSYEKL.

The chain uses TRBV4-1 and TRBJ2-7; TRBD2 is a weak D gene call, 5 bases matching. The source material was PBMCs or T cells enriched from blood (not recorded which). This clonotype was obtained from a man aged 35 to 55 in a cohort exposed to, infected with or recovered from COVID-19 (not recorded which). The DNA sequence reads TGCGCCAGCAGCCAACCTACTAGGTTCGATCTGGTTGGGGAGCAGTACTTC. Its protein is CASSQPTRFDLVGEQYF.